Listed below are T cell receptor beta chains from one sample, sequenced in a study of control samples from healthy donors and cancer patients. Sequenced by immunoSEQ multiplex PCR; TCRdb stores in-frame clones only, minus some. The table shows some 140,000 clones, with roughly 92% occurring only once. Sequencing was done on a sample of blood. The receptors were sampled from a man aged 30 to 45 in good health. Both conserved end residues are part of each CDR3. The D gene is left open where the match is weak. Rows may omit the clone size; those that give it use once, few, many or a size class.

TGTGCCAGCAGTTCACAAGGGACTCCCAGCGAGCAGTACTTC | CASSSQGTPSEQYF | TRBV27 | - | TRBJ2-7 | -
TGTGCCAACCATAGACAGGGGAGGAGAGAGACCCAGTACTTC | CANHRQGRRETQYF | TRBV27 | TRBD1 | TRBJ2-5 | -
TGTGCCAGCAGTTCAACATTGGGGAATTCACCCCTCCACTTT | CASSSTLGNSPLHF | TRBV27 | - | TRBJ1-6 | -
TGTGCCAGCAGTGGCGAGGACAGGGGGTACAATGAGCAGTTCTTC | CASSGEDRGYNEQFF | TRBV28 | TRBD1 | TRBJ2-1 | -
TGCAGCGTTGAAGGGCGGGAGGGATCCTACAATGAGCAGTTCTTC | CSVEGREGSYNEQFF | TRBV29-1 | TRBD2 | TRBJ2-1 | -
TGTGCCAGCAATTTGGGGGACATCTACAATGAGCAGTTCTTC | CASNLGDIYNEQFF | TRBV9 | - | TRBJ2-1 | -
TGTGCCAGCAGGAAGACGGACAGGGTCAAAGAGACCCAGTACTTC | CASRKTDRVKETQYF | TRBV2 | TRBD1 | TRBJ2-5 | -
TGTGCCAGCAGTTTACTCGGCGGGAGGTTATACAATGAGCAGTTCTTC | CASSLLGGRLYNEQFF | TRBV28 | TRBD2 | TRBJ2-1 | -
TGTGCCAGCAGTGGAGCAACTAATGAAAAACTGTTTTTT | CASSGATNEKLFF | TRBV28 | - | TRBJ1-4 | -
TGTGCCAGTAGTATACTTTATTTCAGGGCTGCTGAAAAACTGTTTTTT | CASSILYFRAAEKLFF | TRBV19 | - | TRBJ1-4 | -
TGCGCCAGCAGCCAGGCCCTCAAGGTCGATTATGGCTACACCTTC | CASSQALKVDYGYTF | TRBV4-1 | - | TRBJ1-2 | -
TGTGCCAGCAGCGATGAGACTAGCGGGAGGGTCAATGAGCAGTTCTTC | CASSDETSGRVNEQFF | TRBV9 | TRBD2 | TRBJ2-1 | once
TGTGCCAGCAGCCTAGATGGACAGGGGGCTGCCGGGGAGCTGTTTTTT | CASSLDGQGAAGELFF | TRBV7-9 | TRBD1 | TRBJ2-2 | -
TGTGCCAGCAGCAAATTTCGTCAGGGCCGGTCCACTGAAGCTTTCTTT | CASSKFRQGRSTEAFF | TRBV21-1 | - | TRBJ1-1 | -
TGTGCCAGCTCATCCGGACAGGGGCTAGGCTATGGCTACACCTTC | CASSSGQGLGYGYTF | TRBV18 | TRBD1 | TRBJ1-2 | -
TGTGCCAGCAGCTCGATGGACAGGACCTATAATTCACCCCTCCACTTT | CASSSMDRTYNSPLHF | TRBV5-4 | TRBD1 | TRBJ1-6 | -
TGTGCCAGCAGCCGACTAGCGGGAGTGTACGAGCAGTACTTC | CASSRLAGVYEQYF | TRBV5-6 | TRBD2 | TRBJ2-7 | -
TGTGCCAGCAGTTTGTCAACAGGGGGCTCTAGGACTGAAGCTTTCTTT | CASSLSTGGSRTEAFF | TRBV27 | TRBD1 | TRBJ1-1 | -
TGTGCCAGCAGCGTAGACCCCGATCCCTACGAGCAGTACTTC | CASSVDPDPYEQYF | TRBV9 | - | TRBJ2-7 | -
TGTGCCAGCAGCCAAGAAAGGGGTTTAGAAGCTTTCTTT | CASSQERGLEAFF | TRBV4-2 | - | TRBJ1-1 | -
TGTGCCAGTATCGGGGGTGGTGAAAAACTGTTTTTT | CASIGGGEKLFF | TRBV19 | - | TRBJ1-4 | -
TGTGCCAGCACGAATCTCTACGGCTACACCTTC | CASTNLYGYTF | TRBV12-3/TRBV12-4 | - | TRBJ1-2 | -
TGTGCCAGCAGTTACGTCTCTAGCGGCTACAATGAGCAGTTCTTC | CASSYVSSGYNEQFF | TRBV6-2/TRBV6-3 | TRBD2 | TRBJ2-1 | -
TGTGCCAGCAGTGACGTTGCGCGGGATAGTCTACTTACCTTC | CASSDVARDSLLTF | TRBV6-4 | - | TRBJ1-2 | few
TGTGCCAGCAGCCCCCATCCGGGACTAGCGGGACTCGGTAATGAGCAGTTCTTC | CASSPHPGLAGLGNEQFF | TRBV7-9 | TRBD2 | TRBJ2-1 | -
TGTGCTAGCAGCTTCTACACGACCACAACTAATGAAAAACTGTTTTTT | CASSFYTTTTNEKLFF | TRBV7-7 | - | TRBJ1-4 | -
TGCGCCAGCAGCGCTACTAGCGGGAGGGCCCTCCAATCCCAGTATTTT | CASSATSGRALQSQYF | TRBV5-1 | TRBD2 | TRBJ2-3 | -
TGTGCCAGTAGTCCACGGGGACTAGCGGGAGACTTTACACTAGCCAAAAACATTCAGTACTTC | CASSPRGLAGDFTLAKNIQYF | TRBV19 | TRBD2 | TRBJ2-4 | -
TGTGCCAGCAGTCCCTCGGGGGACAGGGTTTTCTATGGCTACACCTTC | CASSPSGDRVFYGYTF | TRBV25-1 | TRBD1 | TRBJ1-2 | few
TGTGCCAGCAGTACTCAGATCAATCAGCCCCAGCATTTT | CASSTQINQPQHF | TRBV6-2/TRBV6-3 | - | TRBJ1-5 | -
TGTGCCAGCAGCCAATGGGAGACCCAGTACTTC | CASSQWETQYF | TRBV3-1/TRBV3-2 | - | TRBJ2-5 | -
TGTGCCAGCAGCTTAGCAGGGGACAGGGTCTACGAGCAGTACTTC | CASSLAGDRVYEQYF | TRBV11-3 | TRBD1 | TRBJ2-7 | -
TGTGCCAGCAGCCCCGGGCCAGGGGGCCGGCGTGCGGATACGCAGTATTTT | CASSPGPGGRRADTQYF | TRBV14 | TRBD1 | TRBJ2-3 | -
TGTGCCAGCAGTTTACCTCGGGACCTAGTCTCTGGAAACACCATATATTTT | CASSLPRDLVSGNTIYF | TRBV28 | - | TRBJ1-3 | -
TGTGCCAGCAGCAAATTCTTGGAAGGAGAGAACACTGAAGCTTTCTTT | CASSKFLEGENTEAFF | TRBV21-1 | - | TRBJ1-1 | once
TGTGCCAGCAGTTTGCGATGGGGGAGGGCCCGGAATGAGCAGTTCTTC | CASSLRWGRARNEQFF | TRBV28 | TRBD2 | TRBJ2-1 | few
TGTGCCAGCAGCTATCAGGGGAACACTGAAGCTTTCTTT | CASSYQGNTEAFF | TRBV9 | - | TRBJ1-1 | once
TGCAGTGCTAGTGGGCTAGCGGGAGTCCCAGATACGCAGTATTTT | CSASGLAGVPDTQYF | TRBV20-1 | TRBD2 | TRBJ2-3 | -
TGCAGTGCTAGTTCACGGGACTCACCGTTATATTTT | CSASSRDSPLYF | TRBV20-1 | - | TRBJ2-3 | -
TGTGCCAGCAGAGCCACAGAGAGCTCCTACAATGAGCAGTTCTTC | CASRATESSYNEQFF | TRBV2 | - | TRBJ2-1 | -
TGTGCCAGCAGTGGAACAAGGAATCAGCCCCAGCATTTT | CASSGTRNQPQHF | TRBV2 | - | TRBJ1-5 | -
TGTGCCAGTAGTGAACAACAGGGGGCACGTGAAAAACTGTTTTTT | CASSEQQGAREKLFF | TRBV19 | TRBD1 | TRBJ1-4 | once
TGCGCCAGCAGCCCAACAGAAGGGGGCTTATACCAAGAGACCCAGTACTTC | CASSPTEGGLYQETQYF | TRBV4-1 | TRBD1 | TRBJ2-5 | -
TGTGCCAGCAGCTTAGTCGCGGGACTACCTTACAATGAGCAGTTCTTC | CASSLVAGLPYNEQFF | TRBV7-9 | TRBD2 | TRBJ2-1 | -
TGCAGCGTTGATAAGGGACTAGCGGGAGGACTCCCGTTCTTC | CSVDKGLAGGLPFF | TRBV29-1 | TRBD2 | TRBJ2-1 | -
TGTGCCAGCAGCGTAGGAGTGACTTCGATAGAGACCCAGTACTTC | CASSVGVTSIETQYF | TRBV9 | - | TRBJ2-5 | -
TGTGCCAGCTCACAGAGACTAGCGGAGCTCAATGAGCAGTTCTTC | CASSQRLAELNEQFF | TRBV18 | TRBD2 | TRBJ2-1 | -
TGTGCCAGCAGCCAAGAGGGGACTCTCTCTGGAAACACCATATATTTT | CASSQEGTLSGNTIYF | TRBV4-2 | - | TRBJ1-3 | once
TGTGCCAGCAGTGAAAATAGCGGGAGCGGCACCGGGGAGCTGTTTTTT | CASSENSGSGTGELFF | TRBV6-4 | TRBD2 | TRBJ2-2 | few
TGTGCCAGTAGTATAGATCCAGGGACTGGAAACACCATATATTTT | CASSIDPGTGNTIYF | TRBV19 | - | TRBJ1-3 | -
TGTGCCAGCAGCTTAGAAGCGGGGAACACTGAAGCTTTCTTT | CASSLEAGNTEAFF | TRBV7-9 | - | TRBJ1-1 | -
TGTGCCACCATTAGCGGGAAGGGTTTCGGCACAGATACGCAGTATTTT | CATISGKGFGTDTQYF | TRBV25-1 | TRBD2 | TRBJ2-3 | -
TGTGCCAGTAGTACACAGCGGGAAACCGGGGAGCTGTTTTTT | CASSTQRETGELFF | TRBV19 | TRBD2 | TRBJ2-2 | once
TGCGCCAGCAGGAAATATGAGGACAGCCATAGCAATCAGCCCCAGCATTTT | CASRKYEDSHSNQPQHF | TRBV10-1 | - | TRBJ1-5 | -
TGTGCCAGCAGCTCCGTGGGGCCCCGTTCAGCGCAGTACTTC | CASSSVGPRSAQYF | TRBV7-2 | - | TRBJ2-7 | few
TGTGCCAGCAGCCAAACGGGTAGGCAGTACCAGAACATTCAGTACTTC | CASSQTGRQYQNIQYF | TRBV5-6 | - | TRBJ2-4 | -
TGTGCCAGCAGCTCGGGACAACGTTATGGCTACACCTTC | CASSSGQRYGYTF | TRBV7-8 | - | TRBJ1-2 | -
TGCAGCACCCGACAGCCGGGGGAGACCCAGTACTTC | CSTRQPGETQYF | TRBV29-1 | - | TRBJ2-5 | -
TGTGCCAGCAGCCGCTCGGGCGGGTGGAGACGGCTCGAGCAGTACTTC | CASSRSGGWRRLEQYF | TRBV6-2/TRBV6-3 | - | TRBJ2-7 | -
TGTGCCAGCTCCCAGGGGACAGATAGCAATCAGCCCCAGCATTTT | CASSQGTDSNQPQHF | TRBV18 | TRBD1 | TRBJ1-5 | -